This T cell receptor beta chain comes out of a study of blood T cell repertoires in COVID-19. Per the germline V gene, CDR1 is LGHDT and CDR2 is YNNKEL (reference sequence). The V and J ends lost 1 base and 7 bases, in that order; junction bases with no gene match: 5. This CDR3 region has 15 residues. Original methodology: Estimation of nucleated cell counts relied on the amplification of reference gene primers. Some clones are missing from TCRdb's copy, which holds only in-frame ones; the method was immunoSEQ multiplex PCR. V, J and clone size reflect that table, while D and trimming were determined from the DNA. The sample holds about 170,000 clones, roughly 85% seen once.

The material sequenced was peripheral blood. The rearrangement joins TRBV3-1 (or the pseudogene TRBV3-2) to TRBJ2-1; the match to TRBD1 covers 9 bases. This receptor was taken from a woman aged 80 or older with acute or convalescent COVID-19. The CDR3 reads CASSQVGQGGNEQFF. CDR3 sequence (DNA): TGTGCCAGCAGCCAAGTGGGACAGGGAGGGAATGAGCAGTTCTTC.